What follows are 16 T cell receptor beta chains derived from one specimen sequenced in a study of human T cells and chemical hapten exposure. Time point of the sample: patch test 3, about 24 weeks after DPC sensitization. The treatment is: therapeutic diphenylcyclopropenone sensitization with weekly scalp DPC. TCRdb reprocessed the RACE reads with MiXCR, giving one entry per CDR3 protein. The table has some 97,000 distinct CDR3 sequences, 25% to 35% seen once. The material was whole blood, obtained in connection with sensitization to the hapten diphenylcyclopropenone (DPC). The source of these receptors is a man between 35 and 55 years old with alopecia areata. Some clones in this sample may be carry-over from other donors' samples.

The rearrangement joins TRBV18 to TRBJ2-1, with a weak D call TRBD2 (5 bases). Germline CDR1 KGHSH, CDR2 LQKENI. The CDR3 runs to 18 residues. V gave up 6 bases and J gave up 6 bases, with 27 bases separating them. CDR3 residues: CASSPGSRQSLPPNEQFF. CDR3 DNA: TGTGCCAGCTCGCCGGGAAGCAGGCAGTCCCTCCCTCCCAATGAGCAGTTCTTC.

This clonotype was picked up a small number of times. The J gene is TRBJ2-7, the V gene TRBV20-1; TRBD1 might be the D (6 bases). There are 13 residues in the CDR3. In germline, CDR1 is DFQATT, CDR2 SNEGSKA (reference sequence). V lost 3 bases and J 4 bases, leaving 13 bases between the germline ends. The CDR3 nucleotides read TGCAGTGCTAGCCGACAGGTTGGTTACGAGCAGTACTTC. Its protein product is CSASRQVGYEQYF.

The chain employs TRBV6-1 and TRBJ1-1; D gene uncertain. V lost 7 bases and J lost 1, with 4 bases in between. The CDR3 runs 11 residues. Per the germline V gene, CDR1 is MNHNS and CDR2 is SASEGT. CDR3 sequence: CASKRNTEAFF. CDR3 nucleotide sequence: TGTGCCAGCAAAAGGAACACTGAAGCTTTCTTT.

By its share, this clonotype is medium-sized (0.01 to 0.1%). The rearrangement uses TRBV20-1 and TRBJ2-3; 11 bases are a match to TRBD2. V shed 0 bases and J 2 bases; nucleotides not matched to a gene: 7. CDR3 length: 17 residues. Per germline, CDR1 DFQATT and CDR2 SNEGSKA (reference sequence). CDR3 sequence (DNA): TGCAGTGCTAGAGATTCCCGACTAGCGGGGTCCACAGATACGCAGTATTTT. Protein: CSARDSRLAGSTDTQYF.

This clonotype has more than one count but fewer than ten. The rearrangement uses TRBV7-8 and TRBJ1-1; a weak D match, TRBD1 (6 bases). Between the trimmed V and J ends, which lost 5 bases and 0 bases, there was a span of 13 bases. This CDR3 has 15 residues. Germline CDR1 is SGHVS and CDR2 is FQNEAQ. The CDR3 is CASSPRTELNTEAFF. In DNA form, the CDR3 reads TGTGCCAGCAGCCCAAGGACAGAGCTGAACACTGAAGCTTTCTTT. Drawing the rest from reference TRBV7-8 and TRBJ1-1, the complete variable domain is GAGVSQSPRYKVAKRGQDVALRCDPISGHVSLFWYQQALGQGPEFLTYFQNEAQLDKSGLPSDRFFAERPEGSVSTLKIQRTQQEDSAVYLCASSPRTELNTEAFFGQGTRLTVV.

The gene calls are TRBV28 and TRBJ2-3, with 12 nucleotides matching TRBD2. The CDR3 contains 17 residues. J gave up 2 bases and V 3 bases, and 6 bases lay outside the gene matches. The germline gives CDR1 MDHEN, CDR2 SYDVKM. The CDR3 spells CASSFLGLAGNTDTQYF. CDR3 DNA: TGTGCCAGCAGTTTTTTAGGACTAGCGGGAAACACAGATACGCAGTATTTT.

This clonotype was picked up a small number of times. This sequence joins TRBV3-1 and TRBJ2-7, with D possibly TRBD1 on 6 matching bases. The CDR3 is made up of 12 amino acids. Germline lookup yields CDR1 LGHDT and CDR2 YNNKEL (reference sequence). V shed 8 bases and J shed 3 bases, with 11 bases lying between them. The CDR3 nucleotides read TGTGCCAGCGAAGGACAGCTCTACGAGCAGTACTTC. Residues: CASEGQLYEQYF.

The rearrangement joins TRBV20-1 to TRBJ2-5; TRBD2 agrees at 14 bases. Germline CDR1 reads DFQATT; CDR2 reads SNEGSKA (reference sequence). The CDR3 sequence is 15 residues long. V was pared by 6 bases and J by 5 bases, with 8 bases of the junction left unmatched. Here the CDR3 DNA reads TGCAGTGCCACGCACGGACTAGCGGGAGGTGAGACCCAGTACTTC. Protein product: CSATHGLAGGETQYF.

This clonotype was seen a handful of times. V and J are TRBV12-3 or TRBV12-4 and TRBJ2-3, with no clear D. The CDR3 is 14 residues long. Trimming stripped 5 bases from V and 6 bases from J, with 15 bases between. CDR3 region: CASSASRNLDTQYF. In DNA form, the CDR3 reads TGTGCCAGCAGTGCTTCCCGGAACTTGGATACGCAGTATTTT.

The rearrangement links TRBV24-1 to TRBJ2-7; 8 positions agree with TRBD1. With V trimmed by 5 bases and J by 2 bases, 7 bases remained unmatched. Germline assignment: CDR1 KGHDR and CDR2 SFDVKD. This CDR3 has 15 residues. CDR3 bases: TGTGCCACCAGTGCAGGGGGCTCTTTGACCTACGAGCAGTACTTC. Protein product: CATSAGGSLTYEQYF.

This clonotype came up a few times. The J gene is TRBJ2-2, the V gene TRBV24-1, with D unresolved. The CDR3 covers 12 residues. Germline V lookup: CDR1 KGHDR, CDR2 SFDVKD. Trimming shortened V by 4 bases and J by 7 bases, and 6 bases separated the two germline ends. CDR3 region: CATSDPIGELFF. The DNA of the CDR3 is TGTGCCACCAGTGACCCAATCGGGGAGCTGTTTTTT.

The rearrangement uses TRBV12-3 or TRBV12-4 and TRBJ1-5, with D possibly being TRBD1 (6 bases). V was trimmed by 7 bases and J by 5 bases, leaving 12 bases between them. The CDR3 consists of 13 residues. The CDR3 coding sequence is TGTGCCAGCACTAGGGGGGGGGATCAGCCCCAGCATTTT. Amino acid sequence: CASTRGGDQPQHF.

The chain recombines TRBV12-3 or TRBV12-4 with TRBJ2-3; weak D call: TRBD2 (7 bases). The germline V and J ends were trimmed by 4 bases and 5 bases, with 13 bases remaining between them. This CDR3 is 14 amino acids long. The DNA for the CDR3 is TGTGCCAGCAGTTCATGGAGGGGGGGAGATACGCAGTATTTT. This sequence encodes CASSSWRGGDTQYF.

The DNA for the CDR3 is TGTGCCAGCAGTTTCCGGGGGGTATCCTACGAGCAGTACTTC. Translating it yields CASSFRGVSYEQYF. The chain couples TRBV28 to TRBJ2-7; 7 nucleotides agree with TRBD2. The V gene end was trimmed by 3 bases and the J gene end by 1 base; junction bases not matched to a gene: 3. CDR1 is MDHEN and CDR2 is SYDVKM in the germline V gene. This CDR3 spans 14 amino acids.

The V call is TRBV4-2, the J call TRBJ2-3; a weak D match, TRBD2 (6 bases). Germline-derived CDR1 and CDR2 are LGHNA and YNFKEQ. The CDR3 length is 15 residues. Trimming took 1 base from V and 3 from J, leaving 11 bases between them. DNA for the CDR3: TGTGCCAGCAGCCAAGTTACGGGAGCGACAGATACGCAGTATTTT. It encodes CASSQVTGATDTQYF.

The V call is TRBV24-1, the J call TRBJ2-1; tentatively, D is TRBD2 (6 bases). V lost 10 bases to trimming and J lost 4 bases, with 16 bases between them. The CDR3 totals 14 residues. From germline, CDR1 is KGHDR and CDR2 SFDVKD. The CDR3 DNA sequence: TGTGCCACTTCCATCGGTAGCGGATACAATGAGCAGTTCTTC. Translated, it gives CATSIGSGYNEQFF.